This entry lists 18 T cell receptor beta chains sequenced from one sample in a study of spatial heterogeneity in lung cancer. From the 5' RACE reads, TCRdb called clonotypes with MiXCR, one entry per CDR3 protein. The sample comprises approximately 90,000 distinct CDR3 sequences, roughly 8.7% of which are singletons, and less than 9% rests with the top ten. Time point reported: sample taken at primary tumor resection. From tumor, nontumor lung or frozen PBMC, whole RNA was taken unsorted for sequencing. Sequenced material: PBMCs, taken at surgery. These receptors came from a male donor with early-stage non-small cell lung cancer.

The chain carries TRBV2 and TRBJ2-2, with no clear D. CDR1 and CDR2 from the germline V gene are SNHLY and FYNNEI. This CDR3 has 12 amino acids. Trimming left V 4 bases short and J 5 bases short, with 5 bases between. The CDR3 loop is CASSVGTGELFF. The CDR3 nucleotides are TGTGCCAGCAGTGTGGGAACCGGGGAGCTGTTTTTT.

This clonotype has at least ten counts. The CDR3 sequence: CASSSPDIRRQPQHF. The CDR3 DNA reads TGTGCCAGCAGTTCTCCGGACATTAGAAGGCAGCCCCAGCATTTT. This sequence joins TRBV28 and TRBJ1-5; D possibly corresponds to TRBD1 (5 bases). Germline lookup yields CDR1 MDHEN and CDR2 SYDVKM. Trimming cost V 4 bases and J 7 bases, with 17 bases left between them. The CDR3 extends over 15 amino acids.

CDR3 sequence reads: CSVAGGGAYNEQFF. The CDR3 bases are TGCAGCGTTGCCGGCGGGGGGGCATACAATGAGCAGTTCTTC. J is TRBJ2-1 and V is TRBV29-1; TRBD2 agrees at 9 bases. Losses at the gene ends were 4 bases for V and 4 bases for J; bases not matched to a gene: 5. The CDR3 is 14 residues long. Germline assignment: CDR1 SQVTM and CDR2 ANQGSEA.

This chain joins TRBV20-1 and TRBJ1-5; 7 nucleotides agree with TRBD1. The J segment lost 1 base and the V segment lost 3 bases, leaving 9 bases of the junction unmatched. This CDR3 has 16 amino acids. CDR1 and CDR2 (germline): DFQATT, SNEGSKA (reference sequence). CDR3 residues: CSASPIAGGSNQPQHF. The CDR3 region has the DNA TGCAGTGCTAGTCCGATAGCAGGGGGAAGCAATCAGCCCCAGCATTTT.

This clonotype was detected a few times. V gene TRBV19 combines with J gene TRBJ1-5; D may be TRBD1 (5 bases). The CDR3 sequence is 12 residues long. CDR1 is LNHDA and CDR2 is SQIVND in the germline V gene (reference sequence). The V end was cut by 8 bases, the J end by 5 bases, with 10 bases between. The CDR3 sequence: CASRTRDQPQHF. The DNA of the CDR3 is TGTGCCAGTCGGACCAGGGATCAGCCCCAGCATTTT.

Only a few counts were recorded for this clonotype. This sequence joins TRBV6-5 and TRBJ2-7, with a possible D match to TRBD1 (6 bases). The CDR3 loop spans 15 amino acids. The germline V gene has CDR1 MNHEY and CDR2 SVGAGI. The V gene lost 8 bases and the J gene lost 0 bases, with 17 bases spanning the gap. The CDR3 sequence is CASHPGHKASYEQYF. CDR3 sequence (DNA): TGTGCCAGCCACCCGGGACACAAAGCCTCCTACGAGCAGTACTTC.

This clonotype was observed at least ten times. The chain carries TRBV30 and TRBJ2-1; 8 bases fit TRBD2. The CDR3 loop spans 16 amino acids. Germline V gives CDR1 GTSNPN, CDR2 SVGIG (reference sequence). V lost 2 bases, J lost 5 bases, and 11 bases stayed unmatched. The CDR3 spells CAWSSWSGRGNNEQFF. For the CDR3, the DNA is TGTGCCTGGAGTAGTTGGTCCGGGAGGGGGAACAATGAGCAGTTCTTC.

This clonotype was seen a few times. The rearrangement uses TRBV6-5 and TRBJ2-7, with TRBD2 as a possible D gene (6 bases). Germline values: CDR1 MNHEY, CDR2 SVGAGI. The CDR3 totals 15 residues. The V end was cut by 0 bases, the J end by 2 bases, with 11 bases between. The chain's CDR3 is CASSYSRGEAYEQYF. CDR3 nucleotides: TGTGCCAGCAGTTACTCGAGAGGGGAGGCCTACGAGCAGTACTTC.

This clonotype was seen ten or more times. The V call is TRBV28, the J call TRBJ2-1; TRBD1 agrees at 9 bases. CDR3 length: 18 amino acids. Germline values: CDR1 MDHEN, CDR2 SYDVKM. V trimming: 2 bases; J trimming: 4 bases; junction bases outside the gene matches: 12. The CDR3 sequence is CASSLGNRGRGAYNEQFF. The CDR3 DNA reads TGTGCCAGCAGTTTAGGGAACAGGGGGCGCGGGGCGTACAATGAGCAGTTCTTC.

The V call is TRBV20-1, the J call TRBJ2-7; weak D call: TRBD1 (6 bases). The CDR3 has 14 amino acids. V was shortened by 0 bases and J by 5 bases, with 14 bases between the two germline ends. Germline-derived CDR1 and CDR2 are DFQATT and SNEGSKA (reference sequence). CDR3 region: CSARDPSQGNEQYF. The DNA for the CDR3 is TGCAGTGCTAGAGATCCCTCTCAGGGGAACGAGCAGTACTTC.

This clonotype was counted ten times or more. The chain employs TRBV21-1 and TRBJ1-2. TRBV21-1 is flagged as a pseudogene. The CDR3 length is 12 residues. The CDR3 here is CASRMFESGYTF. The DNA for the CDR3 is TGTGCCAGCAGGATGTTTGAAAGTGGCTACACCTTC.

The sample holds many counts of this clonotype. For the CDR3, the DNA is TGTGCCAGCTTCCAGGGCATCGATCAGCCCCAGCATTTT. Its protein product is CASFQGIDQPQHF. This chain connects TRBV6-5 to TRBJ1-5; perhaps TRBD1 as D (5 bases). CDR3 length equals 13 residues. CDR1 and CDR2 (germline): MNHEY, SVGAGI. V gave up 8 bases and J gave up 5 bases, with 13 bases separating them.

The chain joins TRBV10-3 to TRBJ1-6, with D uncertain. CDR1 and CDR2 (germline): ENHRY, SYGVKD. The CDR3 is 12 residues long. V was cut by 2 bases and J by 6 bases, with 2 bases left in between. Written as DNA, the CDR3 is TGTGCCATCAGTGAGGGTAATTCACCCCTCCACTTT. This sequence encodes CAISEGNSPLHF.

The chain carries TRBV7-2 and TRBJ2-3; D might be TRBD2 (6 bases). Between the trimmed V and J ends, which lost 7 bases and 1 base, there was a span of 12 bases. CDR3 length equals 14 residues. Looked up from germline, CDR1 is SGHTA and CDR2 is FQGNSA. CDR3 coding DNA: TGTGCCAGCACCCCCCCGGGGGGCACAGATACGCAGTATTTT. Its protein is CASTPPGGTDTQYF.

This chain uses TRBV2 with TRBJ1-6, with 11 bases that match TRBD1. The CDR3 is 14 residues long. Germline values: CDR1 SNHLY, CDR2 FYNNEI. V lost 6 bases and J lost 7; bases outside the gene matches: 2. CDR3 amino acids: CASSGQGANSPLHF. The CDR3 nucleotides read TGTGCCAGCAGCGGACAGGGGGCGAATTCACCCCTCCACTTT.

The sample holds a few counts of this clonotype. The chain carries TRBV7-9 and TRBJ2-3; D tentatively reads TRBD1 or TRBD2 (5 bases each). The CDR3 extends over 14 amino acids. Trimming removed 5 bases from V and 0 bases from J, with 9 bases in between. Germline V gene data show CDR1 as SEHNR and CDR2 as FQNEAQ (reference sequence). The CDR3 DNA reads TGTGCCAGCAGCCCGGGACGGAGCACAGATACGCAGTATTTT. It translates to CASSPGRSTDTQYF.

The sample holds many counts of this clonotype. This chain uses TRBV29-1 with TRBJ1-5; maybe TRBD1 (6 bases). The V and J ends lost 7 bases and 1 base respectively, with 8 bases between them. Germline lookup yields CDR1 SQVTM and CDR2 ANQGSEA. The CDR3 loop spans 12 amino acids. This CDR3 is CSAGESNQPQHF. CDR3 nucleotides: TGCAGCGCAGGGGAGAGCAATCAGCCCCAGCATTTT.

This clonotype was observed a few times. The chain links TRBV20-1 to TRBJ1-6; 7 nucleotides agree with TRBD1. The V gene's germline CDR1 is DFQATT and CDR2 SNEGSKA (reference sequence). V shed 3 bases, J shed 6 bases, and the junction held 11 bases outside the gene matches. This CDR3 comprises 16 residues. The chain's CDR3 is CSARPEGAARNSPLHF. The DNA for the CDR3 is TGCAGTGCTAGGCCTGAGGGGGCGGCCCGTAATTCACCCCTCCACTTT.